This T cell receptor beta chain was sequenced in a study of PD-L1 blockade in urothelial cancer. As for the study in general: The patients had undergone anywhere from 0 to 3 prior chemotherapy regimens.

The ends were cut back, 5 bases at V and 0 bases at J, with 16 bases in the middle. The CDR3 sequence is 16 residues long. The germline V gene has CDR1 LNHDA and CDR2 SQIVND (reference sequence). With amplified housekeeping genes, the DNA of FFPE tumors was quantified. TCRdb's table, derived via immunoSEQ multiplex PCR, lists solely in-frame clones and lacks some. The sample lists around 1,800 clones, about 35% occurring once. Each patient's cancer was a locally advanced or metastatic urothelial carcinoma. This clonotype was sampled from a middle-aged man with urothelial cancer. This specimen consisted of tumor tissue, obtained before atezolizumab (anti-PD-L1) treatment. This sequence joins TRBV19 and TRBJ1-1, with D maybe TRBD1 (5 bases). The CDR3 DNA reads TGTGCCAGTAGTCGGGGGAGGACTCGTCTGAACACTGAAGCTTTCTTT. Translating gives CASSRGRTRLNTEAFF. Complete variable domain (other parts from reference TRBV19 and TRBJ1-1): DGGITQSPKYLFRKEGQNVTLSCEQNLNHDAMYWYRQDPGQGLRLIYYSQIVNDFQKGDIAEGYSVSREKKESFPLTVTSAQKNPTAFYLCASSRGRTRLNTEAFFGQGTRLTVV.